This TCR beta chain was found in a study of OX40 agonist ivuxolimab in advanced cancers. Turning to the study itself: Patient treatment consisted of intravenous ivuxolimab administration every 2 weeks at 0.01 to 10 mg/kg. Findings of the study overall: In general, CD8+ T cells held more expanded clones than CD4+ did, on average.

The table came from immunoSEQ multiplex PCR; TCRdb's copy has only in-frame clones and leaves some out. The sample lists some 35,000 clones; 75% to 90% were seen once. Regarding this clone: Its antigen is still unknown.

V was clipped by 8 bases and J by 3 bases, with 12 bases between them. This CDR3 spans 13 amino acids. Per germline, CDR1 SGHTA and CDR2 FQGNSA. The sequenced sample was CD4+ or CD8+ T cells sorted from blood, obtained in a trial of the OX40 agonist ivuxolimab. This TCR derives from an adult with an advanced solid tumor such as melanoma, head and neck, liver or kidney cancer. The V gene is TRBV7-2, the J gene TRBJ2-3; D is perhaps TRBD2 (6 bases). As DNA, the CDR3 is TGTGCCAGCGGAGTAGCGGTAACAGATACGCAGTATTTT. Encoded protein: CASGVAVTDTQYF.